This is a list of T cell receptor beta chains from one sample in a study of graft-versus-host responses after intestinal transplantation. The antigens these receptors bind are not known. The repertoire was sequenced with immunoSEQ multiplex PCR; TCRdb's copy has only in-frame clones and lacks some. The sample consists of some 110,000 clones, 93% of them appearing once. Sequenced material: unstimulated CD8+ T cells sorted from spleen or lymph node cells, taken before transplant. These receptors all stem from a human donor who was the organ donor for an intestinal transplant. Each CDR3 is given with its conserved first and last residue. Each record gives: D gene, V gene, clone size, J gene, CDR3 DNA, CDR3 protein. D genes are given only for firm matches. Some rows have no size entry. The others give once, few or many, or a class for an expanded clone.

D gene: .; V gene: TRBV30; clone size: once; J gene: TRBJ2-1; CDR3 DNA: TGTGCCTGGAAGCTCTACAATGAGCAGTTCTTC; CDR3 protein: CAWKLYNEQFF
D gene: .; V gene: TRBV19; clone size: .; J gene: TRBJ2-6; CDR3 DNA: TGTGTCGGACGGCTGATTTCTGGGGCCAACGTCCTGACTTTC; CDR3 protein: CVGRLISGANVLTF
D gene: .; V gene: TRBV4-1; clone size: .; J gene: TRBJ2-1; CDR3 DNA: TGCGCCAGCAGCCAAGACACCGGAAGCTCCTACAATGAGCAGTTCTTC; CDR3 protein: CASSQDTGSSYNEQFF
D gene: .; V gene: TRBV27; clone size: .; J gene: TRBJ1-5; CDR3 DNA: TGTGCCAGCAGTTTATCTAGCAATCAGCCCCAGCATTTT; CDR3 protein: CASSLSSNQPQHF
D gene: .; V gene: TRBV11-2; clone size: .; J gene: TRBJ2-1; CDR3 DNA: TGTGCCAGCAGCTTTGGACGGAATGAGCAGTTCTTC; CDR3 protein: CASSFGRNEQFF
D gene: .; V gene: TRBV27; clone size: .; J gene: TRBJ2-7; CDR3 DNA: TGTGCCAGCAGTCCCACGACAGGTCCCTACGAGCAGTACTTC; CDR3 protein: CASSPTTGPYEQYF
D gene: .; V gene: TRBV19; clone size: .; J gene: TRBJ1-1; CDR3 DNA: TGTGCCAGTAGTCCGGGGGGTGAAGTAGCTTTCTTT; CDR3 protein: CASSPGGEVAFF
D gene: .; V gene: TRBV5-4; clone size: .; J gene: TRBJ2-1; CDR3 DNA: TGTGCCAGCAGCTTAACCGCCGCGTACAATGAGCAGTTCTTC; CDR3 protein: CASSLTAAYNEQFF
D gene: TRBD1; V gene: TRBV11-2; clone size: .; J gene: TRBJ2-5; CDR3 DNA: TGTGCCAGCAGCTTGGCGGACAGGGGAGAGACCCAGTACTTC; CDR3 protein: CASSLADRGETQYF
D gene: TRBD1; V gene: TRBV5-8; clone size: .; J gene: TRBJ1-5; CDR3 DNA: TGTGCCAGCAGCCGGACAGGGGCTGGGAATCAGCCCCAGCATTTT; CDR3 protein: CASSRTGAGNQPQHF
D gene: .; V gene: TRBV5-1; clone size: once; J gene: TRBJ1-5; CDR3 DNA: TGCGCCAGCAGCTTGGTGCAGGGTGGGCCCCAGCATTTT; CDR3 protein: CASSLVQGGPQHF
D gene: TRBD2; V gene: TRBV2; clone size: .; J gene: TRBJ2-4; CDR3 DNA: TGTGCCAGCAGTGAATCCCGGGAGCGGGGGGCAGCCAAAAACATTCAGTACTTC; CDR3 protein: CASSESRERGAAKNIQYF
D gene: .; V gene: TRBV4-1; clone size: once; J gene: TRBJ2-3; CDR3 DNA: TGCGCCAGCAGCCCGAGGGCCTATAGTACAGATACGCAGTATTTT; CDR3 protein: CASSPRAYSTDTQYF
D gene: .; V gene: TRBV27; clone size: .; J gene: TRBJ2-4; CDR3 DNA: TGTGCCAGCAGTGTTGACAGAGCCAAAAACATTCAGTACTTC; CDR3 protein: CASSVDRAKNIQYF
D gene: .; V gene: TRBV4-2; clone size: .; J gene: TRBJ2-1; CDR3 DNA: TGTGCCAGCAGCCCCGTGGTAGGTGAGCAGTTCTTC; CDR3 protein: CASSPVVGEQFF
D gene: .; V gene: TRBV29-1; clone size: .; J gene: TRBJ2-7; CDR3 DNA: TGCAGCGTCACAGGGGAGGGGGCTAATGTGGAGCAGTACTTC; CDR3 protein: CSVTGEGANVEQYF
D gene: .; V gene: TRBV4-1; clone size: .; J gene: TRBJ2-6; CDR3 DNA: TGCGCCAGCAGCCTGGGGGCCAACGTCCTGACTTTC; CDR3 protein: CASSLGANVLTF
D gene: .; V gene: TRBV6-5; clone size: .; J gene: TRBJ2-7; CDR3 DNA: TGTGCCAGCAGTTTGGGACGGTCCCGAGAGCAGTACTTC; CDR3 protein: CASSLGRSREQYF
D gene: TRBD1; V gene: TRBV9; clone size: .; J gene: TRBJ1-1; CDR3 DNA: TGTGCCAGCAGCCCCCGACAGGGGACTCGGGGGTACACTGAAGCTTTCTTT; CDR3 protein: CASSPRQGTRGYTEAFF
D gene: TRBD1; V gene: TRBV5-5; clone size: .; J gene: TRBJ1-1; CDR3 DNA: TGTGCCAGCAGCGAATACCGGGACAGGGGGCCGAACACTGAAGCTTTCTTT; CDR3 protein: CASSEYRDRGPNTEAFF
D gene: .; V gene: TRBV19; clone size: .; J gene: TRBJ2-7; CDR3 DNA: TGTGCCAGTAGTCCTCAGGGAGACGAGCAGTACTTC; CDR3 protein: CASSPQGDEQYF
D gene: .; V gene: TRBV9; clone size: .; J gene: TRBJ2-1; CDR3 DNA: TGTGCCAGCAGCGTAGATGCGGGCGTCACCTACAATGAGCAGTTCTTC; CDR3 protein: CASSVDAGVTYNEQFF
D gene: TRBD1; V gene: TRBV27; clone size: .; J gene: TRBJ2-1; CDR3 DNA: TGTGCCAGCAGTTTAAGGACAGGGGGCTACAATGAGCAGTTCTTC; CDR3 protein: CASSLRTGGYNEQFF
D gene: .; V gene: TRBV7-2; clone size: .; J gene: TRBJ1-2; CDR3 DNA: TGTGCCAGCAGCTTAGACCTGGGGGATGGCTACACCTTC; CDR3 protein: CASSLDLGDGYTF
D gene: .; V gene: TRBV4-2; clone size: .; J gene: TRBJ2-2; CDR3 DNA: TGTGCCAGCAGCCAAGATGGTGCGAGTAGCTTTACCGGGGAGCTGTTTTTT; CDR3 protein: CASSQDGASSFTGELFF
D gene: .; V gene: TRBV4-1; clone size: .; J gene: TRBJ1-4; CDR3 DNA: TGCGCCAGCAGCCAAGAAGGATCCGCCGGAGCAACTAATGAAAAACTGTTTTTT; CDR3 protein: CASSQEGSAGATNEKLFF
D gene: TRBD1; V gene: TRBV29-1; clone size: .; J gene: TRBJ1-2; CDR3 DNA: TGCAGCGCTCCCGACAGGGTCGGGGGCTACACCTTC; CDR3 protein: CSAPDRVGGYTF
D gene: TRBD2; V gene: TRBV13; clone size: .; J gene: TRBJ2-1; CDR3 DNA: TGTGCCAGCAGCCCGGGACTAGCGGGAGGCAATGAGCAGTTCTTC; CDR3 protein: CASSPGLAGGNEQFF
D gene: TRBD2; V gene: TRBV4-3; clone size: .; J gene: TRBJ2-3; CDR3 DNA: TGCGCCAGCAGCCCCTTGACTAGCGGGAATCCTAGCACAGATACGCAGTATTTT; CDR3 protein: CASSPLTSGNPSTDTQYF
D gene: .; V gene: TRBV27; clone size: once; J gene: TRBJ2-7; CDR3 DNA: TGTGCCAGCAGTTTATTGGCCACAGGGCGATACGAGCAGTACTTC; CDR3 protein: CASSLLATGRYEQYF
D gene: TRBD2; V gene: TRBV5-1; clone size: .; J gene: TRBJ2-1; CDR3 DNA: TGCGCCAGCAGCTGGGCCGGGGGGATGACCTACAATGAGCAGTTCTTC; CDR3 protein: CASSWAGGMTYNEQFF
D gene: .; V gene: TRBV30; clone size: .; J gene: TRBJ2-7; CDR3 DNA: TGTGCCTGGGATATTTCACAGGGCTACGAGCAGTACTTC; CDR3 protein: CAWDISQGYEQYF
D gene: TRBD2; V gene: TRBV6-5; clone size: .; J gene: TRBJ2-1; CDR3 DNA: TGTGCCAGCGTAGCGGGAGGTCCCCACAATGAGCAGTTCTTC; CDR3 protein: CASVAGGPHNEQFF
D gene: .; V gene: TRBV6-6; clone size: few; J gene: TRBJ2-1; CDR3 DNA: TGTGCCAGCAGCCTCTCGTCGACGGAGCAGTTCTTC; CDR3 protein: CASSLSSTEQFF
D gene: TRBD1; V gene: TRBV7-9; clone size: .; J gene: TRBJ2-2; CDR3 DNA: TGTGCCAGCAGTAACCACGGGACAGGGCGAACCGGGGAGCTGTTTTTT; CDR3 protein: CASSNHGTGRTGELFF
D gene: .; V gene: TRBV27; clone size: few; J gene: TRBJ2-7; CDR3 DNA: TGTGCCAGCAGTTTCGCCGGATCCTACGAGCAGTACTTC; CDR3 protein: CASSFAGSYEQYF
D gene: .; V gene: TRBV6-1; clone size: few; J gene: TRBJ2-7; CDR3 DNA: TGTGCCAGCAGTGAACCGGCGGGGCAACTCTCCTACGAGCAGTACTTC; CDR3 protein: CASSEPAGQLSYEQYF
D gene: .; V gene: TRBV5-4; clone size: .; J gene: TRBJ2-3; CDR3 DNA: TGTGCCAGCAGCTTTTGGATCGGGGGCACAGATACGCAGTATTTT; CDR3 protein: CASSFWIGGTDTQYF
D gene: .; V gene: TRBV5-6; clone size: .; J gene: TRBJ1-1; CDR3 DNA: TGTGCCAGCAGCTTTGGGCAGGGTTGGAATGAAGCTTTCTTT; CDR3 protein: CASSFGQGWNEAFF
D gene: .; V gene: TRBV9; clone size: .; J gene: TRBJ2-1; CDR3 DNA: TGTGCCAGCAGCGTAGACCCGGAACCCTCCTACAATGAGCAGTTCTTC; CDR3 protein: CASSVDPEPSYNEQFF
D gene: TRBD1; V gene: TRBV27; clone size: .; J gene: TRBJ2-1; CDR3 DNA: TGTGCCAGCAGTATCACAGGGGGCCCTTCCTACAATGAGCAGTTCTTC; CDR3 protein: CASSITGGPSYNEQFF
D gene: .; V gene: TRBV7-9; clone size: .; J gene: TRBJ2-2; CDR3 DNA: TGTGCCAGCACCCCAGGAGGGGCCACCGGGGAGCTGTTTTTT; CDR3 protein: CASTPGGATGELFF
D gene: .; V gene: TRBV6-5; clone size: .; J gene: TRBJ2-1; CDR3 DNA: TGTGCCAGCAGTTACTCACCGTACTCCTACAATGAGCAGTTCTTC; CDR3 protein: CASSYSPYSYNEQFF
D gene: .; V gene: TRBV7-6; clone size: few; J gene: TRBJ1-1; CDR3 DNA: TGTGCCAGCAGCTTATTAACGATAGGGAGCGAAGGCACTGAAGCTTTCTTT; CDR3 protein: CASSLLTIGSEGTEAFF
D gene: TRBD2; V gene: TRBV2; clone size: .; J gene: TRBJ2-7; CDR3 DNA: TGTGCCATTACCGGGGACTACCCCGAGCAGTACTTC; CDR3 protein: CAITGDYPEQYF
D gene: .; V gene: TRBV30; clone size: .; J gene: TRBJ2-1; CDR3 DNA: TGTGCCTGGAGTGTAGCGGACTACAATGAGCAGTTCTTC; CDR3 protein: CAWSVADYNEQFF
D gene: .; V gene: TRBV7-8; clone size: .; J gene: TRBJ2-5; CDR3 DNA: TGTGCCAGCAGCCGTACCACCGGGGCCCAAGAGACCCAGTACTTC; CDR3 protein: CASSRTTGAQETQYF
D gene: .; V gene: TRBV5-1; clone size: .; J gene: TRBJ1-4; CDR3 DNA: TGCGCCAGCAGCTTGGAACAGTCAGGAGGGAATGAAAAACTGTTTTTT; CDR3 protein: CASSLEQSGGNEKLFF
D gene: .; V gene: TRBV6-4; clone size: few; J gene: TRBJ2-3; CDR3 DNA: TGTGCCAGCAGTGAGGGGGCACACACAGATACGCAGTATTTT; CDR3 protein: CASSEGAHTDTQYF
D gene: TRBD2; V gene: TRBV2; clone size: .; J gene: TRBJ2-3; CDR3 DNA: TGTGCCAGCAGGGCGACTAGCGGGAACGGGGATACGCAGTATTTT; CDR3 protein: CASRATSGNGDTQYF